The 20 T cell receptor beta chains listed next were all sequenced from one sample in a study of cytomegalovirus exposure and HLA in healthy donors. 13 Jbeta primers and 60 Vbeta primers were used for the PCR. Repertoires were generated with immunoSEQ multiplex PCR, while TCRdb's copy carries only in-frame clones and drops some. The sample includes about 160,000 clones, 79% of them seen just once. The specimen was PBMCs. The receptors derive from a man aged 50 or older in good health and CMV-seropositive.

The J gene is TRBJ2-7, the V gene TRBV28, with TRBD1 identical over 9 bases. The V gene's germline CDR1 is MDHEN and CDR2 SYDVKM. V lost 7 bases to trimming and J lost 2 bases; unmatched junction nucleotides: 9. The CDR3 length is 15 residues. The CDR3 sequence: CASTGTGTGTYEQYF. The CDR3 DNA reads TGTGCCAGCACAGGGACAGGGACGGGAACCTACGAGCAGTACTTC.

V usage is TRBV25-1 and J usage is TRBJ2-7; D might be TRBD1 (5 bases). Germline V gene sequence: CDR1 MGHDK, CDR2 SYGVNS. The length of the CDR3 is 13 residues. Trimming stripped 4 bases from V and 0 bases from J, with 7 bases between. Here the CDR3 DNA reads TGTGCCAGCAGTGGGACATTCTCCTACGAGCAGTACTTC. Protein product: CASSGTFSYEQYF.

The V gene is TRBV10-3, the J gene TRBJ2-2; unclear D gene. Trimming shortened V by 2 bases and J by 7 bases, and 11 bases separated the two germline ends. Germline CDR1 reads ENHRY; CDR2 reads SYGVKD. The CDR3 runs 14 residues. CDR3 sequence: CAISEVAVDGELFF. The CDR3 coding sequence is TGTGCCATCAGTGAGGTGGCAGTCGACGGGGAGCTGTTTTTT.

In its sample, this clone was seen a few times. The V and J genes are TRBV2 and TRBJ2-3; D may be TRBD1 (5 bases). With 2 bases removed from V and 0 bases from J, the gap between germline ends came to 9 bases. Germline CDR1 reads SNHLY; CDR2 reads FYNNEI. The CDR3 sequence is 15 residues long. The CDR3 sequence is CASSESWGSTDTQYF. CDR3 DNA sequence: TGTGCCAGCAGTGAATCCTGGGGCAGCACAGATACGCAGTATTTT.

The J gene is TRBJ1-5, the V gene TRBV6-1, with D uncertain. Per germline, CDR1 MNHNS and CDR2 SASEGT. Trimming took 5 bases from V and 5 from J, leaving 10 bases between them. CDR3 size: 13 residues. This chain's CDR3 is CASSLWRDQPQHF. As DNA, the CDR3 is TGTGCCAGCAGTTTGTGGAGGGATCAGCCCCAGCATTTT.

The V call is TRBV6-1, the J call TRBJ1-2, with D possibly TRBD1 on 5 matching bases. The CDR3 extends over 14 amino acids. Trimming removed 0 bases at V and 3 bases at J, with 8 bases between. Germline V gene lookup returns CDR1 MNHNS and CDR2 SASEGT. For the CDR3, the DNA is TGTGCCAGCAGTGAAGCGGGGGGGGACTATGGCTACACCTTC. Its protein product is CASSEAGGDYGYTF.

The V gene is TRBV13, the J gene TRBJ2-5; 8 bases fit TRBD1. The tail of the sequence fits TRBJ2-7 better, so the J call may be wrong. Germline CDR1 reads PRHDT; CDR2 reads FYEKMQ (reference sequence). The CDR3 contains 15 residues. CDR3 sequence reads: CASSLGQAVSYEQYF. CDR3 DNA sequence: TGTGCCAGCAGCCTGGGACAGGCCGTCTCCTACGAGCAGTACTTC.

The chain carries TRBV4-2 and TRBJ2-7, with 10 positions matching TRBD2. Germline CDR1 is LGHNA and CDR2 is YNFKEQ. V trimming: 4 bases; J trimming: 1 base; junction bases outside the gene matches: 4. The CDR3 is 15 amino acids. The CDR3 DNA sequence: TGTGCCAGCAGCCCCACTAGCGGGATGTCCTACGAGCAGTACTTC. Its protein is CASSPTSGMSYEQYF.

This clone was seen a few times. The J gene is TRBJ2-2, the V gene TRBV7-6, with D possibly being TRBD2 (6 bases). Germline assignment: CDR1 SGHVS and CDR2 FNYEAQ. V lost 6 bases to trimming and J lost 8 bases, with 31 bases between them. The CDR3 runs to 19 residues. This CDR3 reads CASRSGQGKGSVPSGELFF. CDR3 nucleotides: TGTGCCAGCAGAAGCGGGCAGGGTAAAGGGAGCGTTCCGTCAGGGGAGCTGTTTTTT.

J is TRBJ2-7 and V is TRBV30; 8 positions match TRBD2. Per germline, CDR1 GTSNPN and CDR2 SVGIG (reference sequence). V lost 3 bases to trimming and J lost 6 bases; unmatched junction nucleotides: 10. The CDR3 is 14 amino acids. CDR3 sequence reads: CAWSSGRGTGEQYF. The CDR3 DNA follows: TGTGCCTGGAGCAGCGGGAGAGGGACCGGCGAGCAGTACTTC.

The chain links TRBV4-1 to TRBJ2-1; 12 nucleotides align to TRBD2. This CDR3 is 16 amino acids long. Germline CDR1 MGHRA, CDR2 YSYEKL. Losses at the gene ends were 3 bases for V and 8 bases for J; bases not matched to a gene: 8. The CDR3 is CASSQSTSGRSYEQFF. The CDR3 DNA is TGCGCCAGCAGCCAGTCCACTAGCGGGAGGAGCTATGAGCAGTTCTTC.

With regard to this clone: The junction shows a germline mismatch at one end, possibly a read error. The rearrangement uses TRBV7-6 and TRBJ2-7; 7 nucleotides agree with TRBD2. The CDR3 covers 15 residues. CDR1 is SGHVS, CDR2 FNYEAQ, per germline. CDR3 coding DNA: TGTGCCAGCAGCTTAGGCCAGGGACTAACCTACGAGCAGTATTTC. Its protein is CASSLGQGLTYEQYF.

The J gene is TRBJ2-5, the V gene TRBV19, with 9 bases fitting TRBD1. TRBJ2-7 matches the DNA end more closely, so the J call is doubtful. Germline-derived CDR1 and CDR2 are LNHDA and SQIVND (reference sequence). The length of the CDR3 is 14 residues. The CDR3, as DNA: TGTGCCAGTAGACAACAACAGGGGGCCCACGAGCAGTACTTC. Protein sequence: CASRQQQGAHEQYF.

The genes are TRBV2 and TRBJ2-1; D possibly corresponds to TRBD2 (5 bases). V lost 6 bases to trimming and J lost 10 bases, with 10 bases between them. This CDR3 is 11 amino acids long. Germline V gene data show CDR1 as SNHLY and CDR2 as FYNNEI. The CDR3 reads CASRLLGEQFF. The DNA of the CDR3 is TGTGCCAGCAGGCTACTAGGAGAGCAGTTCTTC.

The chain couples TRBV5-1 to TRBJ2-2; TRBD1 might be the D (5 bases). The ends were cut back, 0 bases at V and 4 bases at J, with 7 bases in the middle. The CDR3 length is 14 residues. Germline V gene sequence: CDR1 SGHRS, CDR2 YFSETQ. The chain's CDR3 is CASSLVQGTGELFF. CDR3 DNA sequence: TGCGCCAGCAGCTTGGTCCAGGGCACCGGGGAGCTGTTTTTT. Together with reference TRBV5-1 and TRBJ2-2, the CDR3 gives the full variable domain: KAGVTQTPRYLIKTRGQQVTLSCSPISGHRSVSWYQQTPGQGLQFLFEYFSETQRNKGNFPGRFSGRQFSNSRSEMNVSTLELGDSALYLCASSLVQGTGELFFGEGSRLTVL.

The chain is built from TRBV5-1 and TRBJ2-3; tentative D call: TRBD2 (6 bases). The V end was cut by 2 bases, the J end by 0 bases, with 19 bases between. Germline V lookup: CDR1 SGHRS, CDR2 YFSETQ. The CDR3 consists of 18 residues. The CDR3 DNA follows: TGCGCCAGCAGCTTATGGGGACTCAGCTTTACTAGCACAGATACGCAGTATTTT. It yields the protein CASSLWGLSFTSTDTQYF. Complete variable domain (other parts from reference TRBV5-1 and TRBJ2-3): KAGVTQTPRYLIKTRGQQVTLSCSPISGHRSVSWYQQTPGQGLQFLFEYFSETQRNKGNFPGRFSGRQFSNSRSEMNVSTLELGDSALYLCASSLWGLSFTSTDTQYFGPGTRLTVL.

CDR3 in amino acids: CATRSGNSYNEQFF. CDR3 nucleotides: TGTGCCACCAGAAGCGGGAACTCCTACAATGAGCAGTTCTTC. The rearrangement joins TRBV11-2 to TRBJ2-1; TRBD2 agrees at 7 bases. From germline, CDR1 is SGHAT and CDR2 FQNNGV. The CDR3 runs 14 residues. V was clipped by 10 bases and J by 0 bases; unmatched bases: 6. Full variable domain (remainder filled in from reference TRBV11-2 and TRBJ2-1): EAGVAQSPRYKIIEKRQSVAFWCNPISGHATLYWYQQILGQGPKLLIQFQNNGVVDDSQLPKDRFSAERLKGVDSTLKIQPAKLEDSAVYLCATRSGNSYNEQFFGPGTRLTVL.

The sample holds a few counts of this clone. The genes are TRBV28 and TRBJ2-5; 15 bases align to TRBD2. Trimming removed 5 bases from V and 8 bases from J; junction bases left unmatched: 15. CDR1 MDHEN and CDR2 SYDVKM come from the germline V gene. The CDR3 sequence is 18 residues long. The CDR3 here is CASSPYTGTSGRSGTQYF. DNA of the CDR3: TGTGCCAGCAGTCCGTATACCGGGACTAGCGGGAGGAGTGGAACCCAGTACTTC.

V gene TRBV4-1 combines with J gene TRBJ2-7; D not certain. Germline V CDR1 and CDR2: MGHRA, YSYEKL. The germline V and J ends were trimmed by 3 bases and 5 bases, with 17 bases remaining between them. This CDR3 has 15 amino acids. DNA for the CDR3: TGCGCCAGCAGCCAGTTGTTCACGGGTCGGGACGAGCAGTACTTC. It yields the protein CASSQLFTGRDEQYF.

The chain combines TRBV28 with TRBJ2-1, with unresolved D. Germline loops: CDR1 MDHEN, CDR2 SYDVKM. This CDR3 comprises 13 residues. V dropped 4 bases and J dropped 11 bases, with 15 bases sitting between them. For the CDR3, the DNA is TGTGCCAGCAGTTCTGGTTTGGCAATGAAGCAGTTCTTC. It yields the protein CASSSGLAMKQFF.